The 8 T cell receptor beta chains listed next were all sequenced from one sample in a study of T-cell reconstitution after alpha-beta-depleted transplantation in children. Unique molecular identifiers were used in preparing the TCRbeta library. Via MiXCR, TCRdb re-called the PCR reads, giving one row per CDR3 protein. The sample shows roughly 66,000 distinct CDR3 sequences, around 4.7% of them seen only once. The sequencing used PBMCs, mostly from graft donor cells, collected 180 days after TCRalphabeta/CD19-depleted stem cell transplant. These receptors were collected from a boy under two years old who had a stem cell transplant for acute myeloid leukemia, so the T cells may come from the graft donor.

This clonotype was seen at least ten times. The chain has TRBV6-2 or TRBV6-3 and TRBJ1-1; no clear D. V dropped 2 bases and J dropped 0 bases, with 16 bases sitting between them. The CDR3 runs 17 residues. Germline lookup yields CDR1 MNHEY and CDR2 SVGEGT. CDR3 nucleotides: TGTGCCAGCAGTTACAGGCTCAAATGGCGGATGAACACTGAAGCTTTCTTT. Protein: CASSYRLKWRMNTEAFF.

This clonotype was detected ten times or more. V gene TRBV29-1 combines with J gene TRBJ2-2; D not resolved. The CDR3 extends over 14 amino acids. From germline, CDR1 is SQVTM and CDR2 ANQGSEA. The V end was cut by 7 bases, the J end by 3 bases, with 15 bases between. CDR3 protein: CSAPKGTHTGELFF. CDR3 coding DNA: TGCAGCGCCCCCAAGGGCACTCACACCGGGGAGCTGTTTTTT.

This clonotype has at least ten counts. The rearrangement links TRBV12-3 or TRBV12-4 to TRBJ2-7, with a weak D call TRBD2 (7 bases). V was trimmed by 2 bases and J by 1 base, leaving 12 bases between them. This CDR3 spans 15 amino acids. The CDR3 protein is CASSLSGTPSYEQYF. The CDR3 nucleotides are TGTGCCAGCAGTTTAAGCGGGACACCTTCCTACGAGCAGTACTTC.

This clonotype was picked up many times. The rearrangement joins TRBV5-1 to TRBJ1-1; D might be TRBD1 (5 bases). Trimming removed 1 base at V and 0 bases at J, with 13 bases between. This CDR3 has 16 amino acids. Per germline, CDR1 SGHRS and CDR2 YFSETQ. For the CDR3, the DNA is TGCGCCAGCAGCTTGACATCCGGACATATGAACACTGAAGCTTTCTTT. Its translation is CASSLTSGHMNTEAFF.

This clonotype has a count of ten or more. The chain employs TRBV3-1 and TRBJ2-4; D might be TRBD1 (5 bases). V was pared by 2 bases and J by 4 bases, with 12 bases between. The V gene's germline CDR1 is LGHDT and CDR2 YNNKEL (reference sequence). The CDR3 covers 15 residues. The CDR3 reads CASSQLRDRKNIQYF. The CDR3 region has the DNA TGTGCCAGCAGCCAACTTCGCGACAGAAAAAACATTCAGTACTTC.

The sample holds many counts of this clonotype. The genes are TRBV4-3 and TRBJ1-6; D gene unclear. CDR1 and CDR2 from the germline V gene are LGHNA and YSLEER. The length of the CDR3 is 16 residues. With 0 bases removed from V and 7 bases from J, the gap between germline ends came to 13 bases. The CDR3 loop reads CASSQDPSIRNSPLHF. The CDR3 DNA reads as TGCGCCAGCAGCCAAGATCCGAGTATTCGGAATTCACCCCTCCACTTT.

This clonotype was detected many times. The chain recombines TRBV6-5 with TRBJ2-5; a possible D gene is TRBD1 (6 bases). The CDR3 is 14 amino acids. Germline V lookup: CDR1 MNHEY, CDR2 SVGAGI. V shed 4 bases and J shed 2 bases, with 11 bases lying between them. The CDR3 coding sequence is TGTGCCAGCAGTTTTACAGGGTTTCAAGAGACCCAGTACTTC. Its protein is CASSFTGFQETQYF.

This clonotype was seen many times. The rearrangement links TRBV27 to TRBJ2-2; 7 positions agree with TRBD1. The CDR3 consists of 14 residues. V gave up 5 bases and J gave up 5 bases; unmatched junction bases: 5. Germline loops: CDR1 MNHEY, CDR2 SMNVEV (reference sequence). As DNA, the CDR3 is TGTGCCAGCAGTAAGGGGGCGGTGACCGGGGAGCTGTTTTTT. Residues: CASSKGAVTGELFF.